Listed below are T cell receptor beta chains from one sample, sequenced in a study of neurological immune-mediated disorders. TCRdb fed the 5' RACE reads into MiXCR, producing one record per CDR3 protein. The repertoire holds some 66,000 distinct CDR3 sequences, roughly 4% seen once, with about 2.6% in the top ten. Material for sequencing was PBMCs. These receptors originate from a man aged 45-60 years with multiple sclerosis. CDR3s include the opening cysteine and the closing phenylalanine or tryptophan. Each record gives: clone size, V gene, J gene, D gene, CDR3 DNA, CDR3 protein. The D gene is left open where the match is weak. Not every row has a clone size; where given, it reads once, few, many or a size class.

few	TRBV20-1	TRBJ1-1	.	TGCAGTGCTACAGGAGAGAACACTGAAGCTTTCTTT	CSATGENTEAFF
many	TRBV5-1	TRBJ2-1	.	TGCGCCAGCAGCGGATCGATGACAAGCTCCTACAATGAGCAGTTCTTC	CASSGSMTSSYNEQFF
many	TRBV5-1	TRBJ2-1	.	TGCGCCAGCGCCAAGGGGGGCTTAGTGGATGAGCAGTTCTTC	CASAKGGLVDEQFF
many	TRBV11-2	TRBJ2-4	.	TGTGCCAGCAGCTTAGATTTCTTGGTAGTGGGTAAAAACATTCAGTACTTC	CASSLDFLVVGKNIQYF
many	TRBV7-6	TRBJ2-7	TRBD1	TGTGCCAGCAGTACCACGGGACAGGCCTCCTACGAGCAGTACTTC	CASSTTGQASYEQYF
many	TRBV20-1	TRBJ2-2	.	TGCAGTGCTAGCTCCGGGTGGGGCACCGGGGAGCTGTTTTTT	CSASSGWGTGELFF
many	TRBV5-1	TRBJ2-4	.	TGCGCCAGCAGCCCCTCCGTTGGGAACATTCAGTACTTC	CASSPSVGNIQYF
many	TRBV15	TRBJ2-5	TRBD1	TGTGCCACCAGCAGAGAGAGACCGGGACAGGATTTCGAAGAGACCCAGTACTTC	CATSRERPGQDFEETQYF
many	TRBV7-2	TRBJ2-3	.	TGTGCCAGCAGCCTTAGGAGCCGGGGCGGGCCCCAAGATACGCAGTATTTT	CASSLRSRGGPQDTQYF
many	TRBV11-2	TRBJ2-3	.	TGTGCCAGCAGCTTACTCGGGCCGTCAGTCACAGATACGCAGTATTTT	CASSLLGPSVTDTQYF
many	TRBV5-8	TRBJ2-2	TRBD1	TGTGCCAGCAGCTTTTTACGGGACAGGGTAAACACCGGGGAGCTGTTTTTT	CASSFLRDRVNTGELFF
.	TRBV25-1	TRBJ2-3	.	TGTGCCAGCAGTGAATATGGTTTGGATACGCAGTATTTT	CASSEYGLDTQYF
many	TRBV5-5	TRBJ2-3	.	TGTGCCAGCCGACCTTGGGGGACGGATACGCAGTATTTT	CASRPWGTDTQYF
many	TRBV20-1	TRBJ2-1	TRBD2	TGCAGTGCTGGGACTAGCGGGGGCGGTGAGCAGTTCTTC	CSAGTSGGGEQFF
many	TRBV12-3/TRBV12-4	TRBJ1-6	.	TGTGCCAGCAGTTTCGGGGATTCACCCCTCCACTTT	CASSFGDSPLHF
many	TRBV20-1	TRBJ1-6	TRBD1	TGCAGTGCCAGATCCGGGACAGCGTATAATTCACCCCTCCACTTT	CSARSGTAYNSPLHF
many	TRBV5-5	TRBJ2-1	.	TGTGCCAGCAGCTTGGCCCGCGTGGATGAGCAGTTCTTC	CASSLARVDEQFF
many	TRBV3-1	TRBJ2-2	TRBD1	TGTGCCAGCAGCCACCAGACGGACAGGGGCTGGGGGGAGCTGTTTTTT	CASSHQTDRGWGELFF
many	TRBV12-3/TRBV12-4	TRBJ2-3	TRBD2	TGTGCCAGCAGACTAGCGGGGGGCGGGACAGATACGCAGTATTTT	CASRLAGGGTDTQYF
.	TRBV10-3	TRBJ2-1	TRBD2	TGTGCCATCAGGCCTAGCGGGTTCAAAGACAATGAGCAGTTCTTT	CAIRPSGFKDNEQFF
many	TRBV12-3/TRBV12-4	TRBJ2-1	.	TGTGCCAGCAGTTTGTCCTGGGACTCAACCAATGAGCAGTTCTTC	CASSLSWDSTNEQFF
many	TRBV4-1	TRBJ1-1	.	TGCGCCAGCAGCCTCGGGAGCACTGAAGCTTTCTTT	CASSLGSTEAFF
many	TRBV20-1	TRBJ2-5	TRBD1	TGCAGTGCCCTCCCGGGACAGGGTAGACAGACCCAGTACTTC	CSALPGQGRQTQYF
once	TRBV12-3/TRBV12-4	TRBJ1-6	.	TGTGCCATCAGTTTAATCAGGGATTCACCCCTCCACTTT	CAISLIRDSPLHF
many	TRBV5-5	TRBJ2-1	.	TGTGCCAGCAGCTTGGACCTCGGGGATGAGCAGTTCTTC	CASSLDLGDEQFF
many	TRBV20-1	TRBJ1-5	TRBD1	TGCAGTGCTAGAGATATCTCCGGGACAGGGTACCAGCCCCAGCATTTT	CSARDISGTGYQPQHF
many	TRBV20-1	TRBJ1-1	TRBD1	TGCAGTGCTAGAGAGGACAGGGTGAGGGGGTTT	CSAREDRVRGF
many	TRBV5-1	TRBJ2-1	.	TGCGCCAGCAGCTTGTTGGGGGATGAGCAGTTCTTC	CASSLLGDEQFF
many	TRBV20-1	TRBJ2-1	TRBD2	TGCAGTGCTAGAGAGAGTAGCGGGGGGATCTATGAGCAGTTCTTC	CSARESSGGIYEQFF
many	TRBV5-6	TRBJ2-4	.	TGTGCCAGCAGCTTTTTTCAGGGGACCAAAAACATTCAGTACTTC	CASSFFQGTKNIQYF
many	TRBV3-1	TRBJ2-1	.	TGTGCCAGCAGCCCCGGCGGGGCTCTTGGGTACAATGAGCAGTTCTTC	CASSPGGALGYNEQFF
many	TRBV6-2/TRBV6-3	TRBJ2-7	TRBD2	TGTGCCAGCAGTTACCTCCTAGCGGGGGGAAATACCTACGAGCAGTACTTC	CASSYLLAGGNTYEQYF
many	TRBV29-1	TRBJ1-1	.	TGCAGCGTTGCGTCCAGGGGAGCGAACACTGAAGCTTTCTTT	CSVASRGANTEAFF
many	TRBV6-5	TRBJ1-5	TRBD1	TGTGCCAGCAGTCCGACAGGGGATTATCAGCCCCAGCATTTT	CASSPTGDYQPQHF
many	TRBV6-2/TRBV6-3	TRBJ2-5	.	TGTGCCAGCAGACAGATCACAGGGAACAAGGAGACCCAGTACTTC	CASRQITGNKETQYF
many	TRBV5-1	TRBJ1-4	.	TGCGCCAGCAGCTTCAACGGAGCAGTTAATGAAAAACTGTTTTTT	CASSFNGAVNEKLFF
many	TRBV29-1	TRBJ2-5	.	TGCAGCGTTGAAGATTGGGGTCGCACTAGCAATTTCCAAGAGACCCAGTACTTC	CSVEDWGRTSNFQETQYF